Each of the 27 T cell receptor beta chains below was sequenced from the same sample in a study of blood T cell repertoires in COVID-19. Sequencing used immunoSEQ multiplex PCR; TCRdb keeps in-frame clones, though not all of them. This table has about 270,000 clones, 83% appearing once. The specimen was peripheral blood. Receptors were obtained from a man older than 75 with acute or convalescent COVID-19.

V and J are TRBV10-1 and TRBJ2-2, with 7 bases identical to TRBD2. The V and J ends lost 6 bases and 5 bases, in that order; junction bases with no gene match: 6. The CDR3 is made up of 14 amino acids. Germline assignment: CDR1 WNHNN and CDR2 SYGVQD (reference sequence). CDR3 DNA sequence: TGCGCCAGCAGCCAGACTAGCCTAACCGGGGAGCTGTTTTTT. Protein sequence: CASSQTSLTGELFF.

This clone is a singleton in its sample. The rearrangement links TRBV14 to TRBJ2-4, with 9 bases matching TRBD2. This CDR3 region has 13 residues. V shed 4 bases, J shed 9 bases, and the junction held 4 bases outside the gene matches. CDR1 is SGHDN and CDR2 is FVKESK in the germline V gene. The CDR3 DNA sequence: TGTGCCAGCAGCCGCGGGGGGGCCGGCATTCAGTACTTC. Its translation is CASSRGGAGIQYF.

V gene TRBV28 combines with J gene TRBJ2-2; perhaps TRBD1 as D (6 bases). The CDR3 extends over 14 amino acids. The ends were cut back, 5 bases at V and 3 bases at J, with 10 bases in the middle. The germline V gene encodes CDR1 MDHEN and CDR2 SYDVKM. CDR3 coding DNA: TGTGCCAGCAGTGGCAGGGGTGACACCGGGGAGCTGTTTTTT. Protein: CASSGRGDTGELFF.

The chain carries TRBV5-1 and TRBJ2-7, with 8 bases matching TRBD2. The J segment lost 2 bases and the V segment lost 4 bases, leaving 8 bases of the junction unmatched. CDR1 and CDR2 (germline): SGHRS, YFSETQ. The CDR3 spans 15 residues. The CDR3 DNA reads TGCGCCAGCAGCCCGGGGGGGTCCAGGGCCTACGAGCAGTACTTC. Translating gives CASSPGGSRAYEQYF.

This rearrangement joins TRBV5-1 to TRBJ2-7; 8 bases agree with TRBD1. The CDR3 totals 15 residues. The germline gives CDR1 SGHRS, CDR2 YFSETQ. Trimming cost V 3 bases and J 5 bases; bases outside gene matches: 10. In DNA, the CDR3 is TGCGCCAGCAGCTCGCAGGGGGCTCTTGCCAACGAGCAGTACTTC. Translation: CASSSQGALANEQYF.

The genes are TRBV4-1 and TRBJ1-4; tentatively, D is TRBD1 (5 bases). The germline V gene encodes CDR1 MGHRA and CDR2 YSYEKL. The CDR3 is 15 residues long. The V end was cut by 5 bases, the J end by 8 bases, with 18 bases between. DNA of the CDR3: TGCGCCAGCAGCTTGGGTCCAGGGAGGGAAGAAAAACTGTTTTTT. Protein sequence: CASSLGPGREEKLFF.

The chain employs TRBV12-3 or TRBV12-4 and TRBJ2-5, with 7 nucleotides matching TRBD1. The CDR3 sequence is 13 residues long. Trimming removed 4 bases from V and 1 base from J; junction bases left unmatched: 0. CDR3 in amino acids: CASSSGGQETQYF. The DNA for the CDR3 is TGTGCCAGCAGTTCAGGGGGCCAAGAGACCCAGTACTTC.

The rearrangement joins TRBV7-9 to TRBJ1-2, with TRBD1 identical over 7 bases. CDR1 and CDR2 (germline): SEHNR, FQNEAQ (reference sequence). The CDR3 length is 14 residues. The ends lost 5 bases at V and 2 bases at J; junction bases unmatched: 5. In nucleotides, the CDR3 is TGTGCCAGCAGCCCCAGGGGGTTAAACTATGGCTACACCTTC. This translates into CASSPRGLNYGYTF.

This CDR3 reads CASSYSLAVSSYEQYF. CDR3 sequence (DNA): TGTGCCAGCAGTTACTCGCTAGCGGTGAGCTCCTACGAGCAGTACTTC. The chain employs TRBV6-5 and TRBJ2-7; TRBD2 agrees at 7 bases. J lost 0 bases, V lost 0 bases, and 5 bases had no gene match. CDR3 length: 16 amino acids. The V gene's germline CDR1 is MNHEY and CDR2 SVGAGI.

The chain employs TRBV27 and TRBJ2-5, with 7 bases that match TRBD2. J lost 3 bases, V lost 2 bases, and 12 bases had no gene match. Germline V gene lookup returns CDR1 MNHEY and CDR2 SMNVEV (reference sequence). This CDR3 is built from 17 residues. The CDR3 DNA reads TGTGCCAGCAGTTTAAACTCCCGCCTGGGGGGGGAAGAGACCCAGTACTTC. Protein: CASSLNSRLGGEETQYF.

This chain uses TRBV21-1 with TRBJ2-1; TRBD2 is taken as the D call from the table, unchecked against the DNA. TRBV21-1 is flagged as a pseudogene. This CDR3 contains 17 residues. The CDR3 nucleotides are TGTGCCAGCACCCTTGCGGGGACTAGCGAATCCTACAATGAGCAGTTCTTC. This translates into CASTLAGTSESYNEQFF.

The CDR3 here is CASSLASSRVGYTF. The DNA of the CDR3 is TGTGCCAGCAGCTTAGCGTCGTCCCGGGTGGGCTACACCTTC. The V and J genes are TRBV11-1 and TRBJ1-2; D is uncertain. Germline V gene lookup returns CDR1 SGHAT and CDR2 FQDESV (reference sequence). This CDR3 spans 14 amino acids. The V end lost 0 bases, the J end lost 8 bases, and 13 bases lay between the germline ends.

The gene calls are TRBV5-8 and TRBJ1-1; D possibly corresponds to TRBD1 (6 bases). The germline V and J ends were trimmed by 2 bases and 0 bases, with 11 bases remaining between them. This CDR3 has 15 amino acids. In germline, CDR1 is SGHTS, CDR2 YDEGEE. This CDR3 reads CASSFLGHLNTEAFF. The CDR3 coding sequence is TGTGCCAGCAGCTTTTTGGGACACTTGAACACTGAAGCTTTCTTT.

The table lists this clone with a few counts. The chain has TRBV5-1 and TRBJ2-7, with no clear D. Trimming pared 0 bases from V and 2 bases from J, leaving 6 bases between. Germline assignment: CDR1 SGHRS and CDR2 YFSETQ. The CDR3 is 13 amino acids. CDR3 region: CASSLELTYEQYF. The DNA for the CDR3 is TGCGCCAGCAGCTTGGAACTGACCTACGAGCAGTACTTC.

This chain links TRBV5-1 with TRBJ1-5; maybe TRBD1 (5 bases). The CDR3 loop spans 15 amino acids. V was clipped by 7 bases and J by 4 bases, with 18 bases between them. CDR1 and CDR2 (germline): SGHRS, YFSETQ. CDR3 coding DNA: TGCGCCAGCGCTGCGGGGGAGGGAATTAATCAGCCCCAGCATTTT. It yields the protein CASAAGEGINQPQHF.

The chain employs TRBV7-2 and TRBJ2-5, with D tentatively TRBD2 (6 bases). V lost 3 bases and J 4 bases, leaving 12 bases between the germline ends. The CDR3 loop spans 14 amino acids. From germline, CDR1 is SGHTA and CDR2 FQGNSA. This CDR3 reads CASSFYGSAETQYF. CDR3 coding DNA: TGTGCCAGCAGCTTTTACGGGAGTGCAGAGACCCAGTACTTC.

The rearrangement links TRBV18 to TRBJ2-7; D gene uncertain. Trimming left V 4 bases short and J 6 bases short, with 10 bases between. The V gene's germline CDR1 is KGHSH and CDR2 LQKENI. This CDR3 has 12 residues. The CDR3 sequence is CASSLKRSEQYF. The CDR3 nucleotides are TGTGCCAGCTCACTTAAGAGGAGCGAGCAGTACTTC. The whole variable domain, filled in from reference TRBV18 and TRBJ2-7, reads NAGVMQNPRHLVRRRGQEARLRCSPMKGHSHVYWYRQLPEEGLKFMVYLQKENIIDESGMPKERFSAEFPKEGPSILRIQQVVRGDSAAYFCASSLKRSEQYFGPGTRLTVT.

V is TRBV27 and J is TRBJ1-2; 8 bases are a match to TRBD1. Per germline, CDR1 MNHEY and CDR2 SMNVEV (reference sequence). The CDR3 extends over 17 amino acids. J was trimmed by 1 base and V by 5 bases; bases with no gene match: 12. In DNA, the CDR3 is TGTGCCAGCAGTCAGACGGAGGGACAGGTCGGTAACTATGGCTACACCTTC. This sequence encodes CASSQTEGQVGNYGYTF.

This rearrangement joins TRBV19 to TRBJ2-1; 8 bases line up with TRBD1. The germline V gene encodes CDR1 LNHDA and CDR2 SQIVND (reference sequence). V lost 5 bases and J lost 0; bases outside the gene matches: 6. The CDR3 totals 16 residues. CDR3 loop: CASSLRQGSSYNEQFF. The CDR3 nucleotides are TGTGCCAGTAGTCTAAGACAGGGGAGCTCCTACAATGAGCAGTTCTTC. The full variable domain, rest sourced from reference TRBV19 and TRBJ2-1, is DGGITQSPKYLFRKEGQNVTLSCEQNLNHDAMYWYRQDPGQGLRLIYYSQIVNDFQKGDIAEGYSVSREKKESFPLTVTSAQKNPTAFYLCASSLRQGSSYNEQFFGPGTRLTVL.

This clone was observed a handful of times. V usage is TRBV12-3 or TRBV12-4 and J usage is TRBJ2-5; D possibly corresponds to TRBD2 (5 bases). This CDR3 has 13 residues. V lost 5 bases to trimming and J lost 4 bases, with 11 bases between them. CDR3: CASSPGRGETQYF. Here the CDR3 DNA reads TGTGCCAGCAGTCCGGGGAGAGGAGAGACCCAGTACTTC.

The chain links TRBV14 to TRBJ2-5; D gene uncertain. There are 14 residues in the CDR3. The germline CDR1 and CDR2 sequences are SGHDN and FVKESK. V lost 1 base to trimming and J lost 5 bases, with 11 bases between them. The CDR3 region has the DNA TGTGCCAGCAGCCAAGGGTCGGTCCGGGAGACCCAGTACTTC. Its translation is CASSQGSVRETQYF.

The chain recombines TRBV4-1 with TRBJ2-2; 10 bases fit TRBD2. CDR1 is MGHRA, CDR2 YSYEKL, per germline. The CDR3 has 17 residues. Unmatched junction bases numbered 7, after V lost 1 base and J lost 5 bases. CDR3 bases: TGCGCCAGCAGCCAAGTAAGCGGGAGGGCCGGAACCGGGGAGCTGTTTTTT. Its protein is CASSQVSGRAGTGELFF.

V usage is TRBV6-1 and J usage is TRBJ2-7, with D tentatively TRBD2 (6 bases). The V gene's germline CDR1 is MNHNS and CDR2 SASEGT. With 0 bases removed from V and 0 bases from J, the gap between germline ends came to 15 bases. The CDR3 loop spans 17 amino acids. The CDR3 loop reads CASSEAPPAGSSYEQYF. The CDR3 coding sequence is TGTGCCAGCAGTGAAGCGCCCCCAGCGGGTAGCTCCTACGAGCAGTACTTC.

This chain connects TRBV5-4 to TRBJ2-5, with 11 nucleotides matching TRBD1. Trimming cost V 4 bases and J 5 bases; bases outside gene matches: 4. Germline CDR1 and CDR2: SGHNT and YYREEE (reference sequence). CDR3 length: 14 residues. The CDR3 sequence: CASSPRTGGETQYF. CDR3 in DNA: TGTGCCAGCAGCCCTCGGACAGGGGGCGAGACCCAGTACTTC.

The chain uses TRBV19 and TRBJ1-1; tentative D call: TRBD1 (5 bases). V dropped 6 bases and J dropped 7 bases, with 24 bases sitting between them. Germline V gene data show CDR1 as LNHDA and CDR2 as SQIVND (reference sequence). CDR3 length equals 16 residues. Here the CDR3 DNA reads TGTGCCAGTAGGCCCTTCGGTCTAGGGGAAGGGAATGAAGCTTTCTTT. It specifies CASRPFGLGEGNEAFF.

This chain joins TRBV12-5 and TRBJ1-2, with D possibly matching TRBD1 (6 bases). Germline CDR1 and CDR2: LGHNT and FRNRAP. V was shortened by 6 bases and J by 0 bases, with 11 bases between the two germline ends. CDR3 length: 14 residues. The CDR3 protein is CASGTDRSNYGYTF. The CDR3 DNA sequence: TGTGCTAGTGGAACCGACAGGTCTAACTATGGCTACACCTTC.

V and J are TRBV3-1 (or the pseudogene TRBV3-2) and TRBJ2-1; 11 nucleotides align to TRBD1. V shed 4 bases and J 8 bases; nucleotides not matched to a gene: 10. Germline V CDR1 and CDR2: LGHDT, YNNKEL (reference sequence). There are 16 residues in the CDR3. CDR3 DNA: TGTGCCAGCAGCCCGTCGGACAGGGGGCGTATGGATGAGCAGTTCTTC. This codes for CASSPSDRGRMDEQFF.